Shown below are 15 T cell receptor beta chains from a single sample sequenced in a study of tissue T cells after allogeneic stem cell transplantation. This table comes from immunoSEQ multiplex PCR, and its TCRdb copy is limited to in-frame clones, with some not included. The sample has roughly 5,000 clones; roughly 47% are singletons. Stated time point: mouse harvest day 7 after allogeneic transplant. Tail vein injection delivered 10^7 T-cell-depleted bone marrow cells and 10^6 splenic CD5+ T cells. Source material: skin. The receptors were gathered from a female BALB/c mouse given C57BL/6 T cells with graft-versus-host disease after an allogeneic hematopoietic cell transplant.

In regard to this clone: This may come from a read error, since a much larger clone is one base off. Any gene name here is a mouse gene name. The read falls 1 residue short of the CDR3 end, and the missing part is taken from the germline J gene. The V and J genes are TRBV2 and TRBJ2-1; tentative D call: TRBD2 (6 bases). The V and J ends lost 0 bases and 3 bases respectively, with 9 bases between them. Germline V gene sequence: CDR1 LGHNA, CDR2 YSYQKL. The CDR3 length is 15 residues. The CDR3 here is CASSQDWGTYAEQFF. CDR3 DNA, as far as it was read: TGTGCCAGCAGCCAAGATTGGGGGACCTATGCTGAGCAGTTC.

About this clone itself: Gene names and germline match the mouse. From the germline J gene comes the end of the CDR3, since the read stops 1 residue before it. V and J are TRBV3 and TRBJ2-7; D is tentatively TRBD1 or TRBD2 (5 bases each). CDR1 SNHLY and CDR2 FYNGKV come from the germline V gene (reference sequence). This CDR3 is 12 amino acids long. Trimming pared 3 bases from V and 7 bases from J, leaving 10 bases between. The covered CDR3 bases are TGTGCCAGCAGCTTGGGGGAGCGGGAACAGTAC. Amino acid sequence: CASSLGEREQY. The full CDR3 reads CASSLGEREQYF. The full variable domain, its missing parts supplied by reference TRBV3 and TRBJ2-7, is GPKVLQIPSHQIIDMGQMVTLNCDPVSNHLYFYWYKQILGQQMEFLVNFYNGKVMEKSKLFKDQFSVERPDGSYFTLKIQPTALEDSAVYFCASSLGEREQYFGPGTRLTVL.

To note about this clone: Germline and genes here are mouse. Sequencing ends 1 residue short of the CDR3 end; the germline J gene provides the rest. V gene TRBV13-1 combines with J gene TRBJ2-2, with 9 bases fitting TRBD2. The CDR3 is 15 residues long. The V and J ends lost 3 bases and 3 bases, in that order; junction bases with no gene match: 3. Per germline, CDR1 NSHNY and CDR2 SYGAGN. This CDR3 is CASSVGGRDTGQLYF. The sequenced CDR3 bases are TGTGCCAGCAGTGTGGGGGGGCGCGACACCGGGCAGCTCTAC.

The sample holds a few counts of this clone. Gene names and germline refer to mouse. The read ends 1 residue shy of where the CDR3 ends; the end is completed using the germline J gene. The chain couples TRBV26 to TRBJ1-6; tentatively, D is TRBD1 (6 bases). TRBJ1-6 qualifies as an ORF whose function is uncertain. The CDR3 spans 13 residues. V lost 6 bases, J lost 7 bases, and 10 bases lay in between. Germline lookup yields CDR1 KGHPV and CDR2 FQNQEV (reference sequence). The sequenced CDR3 bases are TGTGCCAGCAGCCGAGGGGGGAATTCGCCCCTCTAC. Amino acid sequence: CASSRGGNSPLY. From start to end, the CDR3 is CASSRGGNSPLYF.

Notes on this clone: Germline and genes: mouse. Read data end 1 residue before the CDR3 end; the end is taken from the germline J gene. Other nucleotide sequences from this sample produce the same CDR3. J is TRBJ1-1 and V is TRBV3; D remains unclear. The CDR3 totals 14 residues. Germline CDR1 reads SNHLY; CDR2 reads FYNGKV (reference sequence). Trimming removed 2 bases from V and 0 bases from J, with 7 bases in between. The part of the CDR3 DNA that was read is TGTGCCAGCAGCTTAAGGCAGGCAAACACAGAAGTCTTC. Translation gives CASSLRQANTEVF. The whole CDR3 reads CASSLRQANTEVFF. The whole variable domain, remainder taken from reference TRBV3 and TRBJ1-1, is GPKVLQIPSHQIIDMGQMVTLNCDPVSNHLYFYWYKQILGQQMEFLVNFYNGKVMEKSKLFKDQFSVERPDGSYFTLKIQPTALEDSAVYFCASSLRQANTEVFFGKGTRLTVV.

This clone was counted once. Gene labels here are mouse ones. The read ends 1 residue shy of where the CDR3 ends; the end is completed using the germline J gene. The rearrangement joins TRBV3 to TRBJ1-1, with 7 bases that match TRBD1. The CDR3 has 13 residues. Germline lookup yields CDR1 SNHLY and CDR2 FYNGKV (reference sequence). V dropped 5 bases and J dropped 3; count of bases not matched to a gene: 3. CDR3 sequence: CASSQGQYTEVFF. CDR3 bases read: TGTGCCAGCAGCCAGGGACAGTACACAGAAGTCTTC.

By proportion, this clone is medium-sized (0.01 to 0.1%). Gene names refer to mouse genes. The CDR3 goes on 1 residue after the read ends, and that part is filled in from the germline J gene. This chain links TRBV23 with TRBJ1-4; TRBD1, as called in the table, went unchecked against the DNA. This CDR3 has 14 residues. Germline V CDR1 and CDR2: KGHTA, FQNQQP. Incomplete CDR3 DNA: TGCTCCAGCAGTCATGGACATTCCAACGAAAGATTATTT. Translated, it gives CSSSHGHSNERLF. The complete CDR3 protein is CSSSHGHSNERLFF.

Concerning this clone itself: Gene and germline names: mouse. The CDR3 end lies 1 residue beyond the end of the read and is filled in from the germline J gene. The identical CDR3 is also encoded by other nucleotide sequences in the sample. The rearrangement uses TRBV31 and TRBJ2-7; 9 bases agree with TRBD2. Unmatched junction bases numbered 8, after V lost 0 bases and J lost 8 bases. CDR1 is GKSSPN, CDR2 SITVG, per germline. CDR3 size: 14 residues. The CDR3 bases that were read are TGTGCCTGGAGTCTAGATGGGGGGGCGGGCCAACAGTAC. Its protein product is CAWSLDGGAGQQY. The CDR3 in full is CAWSLDGGAGQQYF.

This clone came up once. The genes are named according to mouse. Sequencing ends 1 residue short of the CDR3 end; the germline J gene provides the rest. The V and J genes are TRBV31 and TRBJ1-2, with TRBD1 as a possible D gene (6 bases). V was cut by 3 bases and J by 0 bases, with 11 bases left in between. Germline CDR1 and CDR2: GKSSPN and SITVG. The CDR3 contains 14 residues. The covered CDR3 bases are TGTGCCTGGAGCCTCCGGACAGCAAACTCCGACTACACC. Protein sequence: CAWSLRTANSDYT. The CDR3 reads in full as CAWSLRTANSDYTF.

As for this clone: Genes and germline come from the mouse. This CDR3 is CASSLRDNNERLFF. The covered CDR3 bases are TGTGCTAGCAGTTTACGGGACAACAACGAAAGATTATTT. The chain couples TRBV29 to TRBJ1-4, with D possibly TRBD1 on 6 matching bases. With the read ending 1 residue before the CDR3 end, the germline J gene is used to fill in that end. CDR1 is MSHET, CDR2 SYDVDS, per germline. V shed 2 bases and J shed 4 bases, with 8 bases lying between them. This CDR3 is built from 14 residues.

In regard to this clone: Here the gene names and germline are mouse. The read terminates 1 residue ahead of where the CDR3 ends, so the germline J gene completes it. The chain links TRBV3 to TRBJ2-1; 7 nucleotides agree with TRBD2. V lost 4 bases to trimming and J lost 7 bases; unmatched junction nucleotides: 1. The CDR3 totals 12 residues. Germline V gene lookup returns CDR1 SNHLY and CDR2 FYNGKV (reference sequence). The CDR3 loop reads CASSWGGAEQFF. CDR3 bases read: TGTGCCAGCAGCTGGGGGGGGGCTGAGCAGTTC.

For this clone: Each gene name is a mouse one. The sequenced fragment ends 1 residue before the CDR3 boundary, so the rest is inferred from the germline J gene. This chain uses TRBV26 with TRBJ2-1; 10 nucleotides agree with TRBD1. The germline V gene has CDR1 KGHPV and CDR2 FQNQEV (reference sequence). The CDR3 totals 15 residues. Unmatched junction bases numbered 4, after V lost 4 bases and J lost 4 bases. CDR3 DNA (partial): TGTGCCAGCAGTCCTTGGACAGGGGGGTATGCTGAGCAGTTC. Protein product: CASSPWTGGYAEQF. The full-length CDR3 reads as CASSPWTGGYAEQFF.

On this clone: Genes and germline are mouse. The observed sequence ends 1 residue before the CDR3 terminus, with the missing tail filled in from the germline J gene. The V and J genes are TRBV31 and TRBJ2-3; D assignment may be TRBD1 or TRBD2 (5 bases each). The CDR3 is made up of 15 amino acids. V was clipped by 0 bases and J by 0 bases, with 10 bases between them. Germline-derived CDR1 and CDR2 are GKSSPN and SITVG. Partial CDR3 DNA: TGTGCCTGGAGTCTGGTCGGGGCTAGTGCAGAAACGCTGTAT. Translated: CAWSLVGASAETLY. Given in full, the CDR3 is CAWSLVGASAETLYF.

As regards this clone: Germline and genes here are mouse. The read comes to an end 1 residue before the CDR3 does, leaving the germline J gene to fill in the end. The J gene is TRBJ2-4, the V gene TRBV17, with TRBD2 matching over 9 bases. Losses at the gene ends were 3 bases for V and 0 bases for J; bases not matched to a gene: 1. The germline V gene encodes CDR1 MNHDT and CDR2 YYDKIL. This CDR3 is 15 amino acids long. The sequenced part of the CDR3 DNA is TGTGCTAGCAGTAGGACTGGGGGTAGTCAAAACACCTTGTAC. Translating gives CASSRTGGSQNTLY. The complete CDR3 reads CASSRTGGSQNTLYF. The variable domain in full, completed from reference TRBV17 and TRBJ2-4, reads DTTVKQNPRYKLARVGKPVNLICSQTMNHDTMYWYQKKPNQAPKLLLFYYDKILNREADTFEKFQSSRPNNSFCSLYIGSAGLEYSAMYLCASSRTGGSQNTLYFGAGTRLSVL.

As for this clone: Mouse gene names apply. With the read ending 1 residue before the CDR3 end, the germline J gene is used to fill in that end. This sequence joins TRBV23 and TRBJ2-1; TRBD2, the table's D call, was not compared with the DNA. The V gene's germline CDR1 is KGHTA and CDR2 FQNQQP. The length of the CDR3 is 15 residues. The covered CDR3 bases are TGCTCCAGCAGTCAATCAACTGGGGGCTATGCTGAGCAGTTC. Translated, it gives CSSSQSTGGYAEQF. The CDR3 in its entirety is CSSSQSTGGYAEQFF.